Below, 17 T cell receptor beta chains from the same sample are listed, as sequenced in a study of blood T cells in healthy people across ages. Alongside a J-beta primer mix, a sample-barcoded 5' primer served in a second PCR lasting roughly 7 to 11 cycles. TCRdb itself ran the 5' RACE reads through MiXCR, one entry per CDR3 protein. Of around 1.5 million distinct CDR3 sequences listed, approximately 60% are singletons. Sequenced input: blood. These TCRs come from a young man in good health.

This chain joins TRBV12-3 or TRBV12-4 and TRBJ2-3, with TRBD2 matching over 8 bases. The V and J ends lost 2 bases and 6 bases, in that order; junction bases with no gene match: 7. The CDR3 runs to 15 residues. The CDR3 DNA reads as TGTGCCAGCAGTTTAAGGCCGACTAGCGTGGATACGCAGTATTTT. It codes for CASSLRPTSVDTQYF.

This clonotype was counted between two and nine times. The chain joins TRBV7-9 to TRBJ2-3; no reliable D call. Germline V gives CDR1 SEHNR, CDR2 FQNEAQ (reference sequence). The CDR3 runs 13 residues. Trimming removed 3 bases at V and 3 bases at J, with 7 bases between. Here the CDR3 DNA reads TGTGCCAGCAGCTTCCCCGGGACAGATACGCAGTATTTT. Amino acid sequence: CASSFPGTDTQYF.

This rearrangement joins TRBV5-6 to TRBJ2-7; 9 positions match TRBD1. CDR3 length: 14 residues. Germline CDR1 and CDR2: SGHDT and YYEEEE. The J segment lost 7 bases and the V segment lost 7 bases, leaving 12 bases of the junction unmatched. CDR3 nucleotides: TGTGCCAGCGGGACCGGGACAGGGCTCTGGGAGCAGTACTTC. Protein sequence: CASGTGTGLWEQYF.

This sequence joins TRBV6-5 and TRBJ2-7, with 9 bases aligning to TRBD1. After removal of 4 bases from V and 2 bases from J, the junction contained 15 bases not matched to a gene. CDR3 length: 18 residues. Germline CDR1 MNHEY, CDR2 SVGAGI. CDR3 amino acids: CASSSGWVRQGDPYEQYF. The CDR3 DNA sequence: TGTGCCAGCAGTTCTGGGTGGGTAAGACAGGGGGACCCCTACGAGCAGTACTTC.

V and J are TRBV20-1 and TRBJ1-1; 8 nucleotides align to TRBD1. Germline loops: CDR1 DFQATT, CDR2 SNEGSKA (reference sequence). The CDR3 has 13 amino acids. The V segment lost 3 bases and the J segment 6 bases; nucleotides outside the gene matches: 6. The CDR3 reads CSARGTGWPEAFF. CDR3 nucleotides: TGCAGTGCTAGGGGGACAGGATGGCCTGAAGCTTTCTTT.

Only one count was recorded for this clonotype. A junction boundary mismatches the germline segment, possibly from a read error. The V and J genes are TRBV12-3 or TRBV12-4 and TRBJ1-5; maybe TRBD1 (5 bases). CDR3 length: 14 residues. The CDR3 DNA sequence: TGTGCCAGTTCTATAGACGGGGGAAATCAGCCCCGGCATTTT. This encodes CASSIDGGNQPRHF.

The rearrangement links TRBV4-1 to TRBJ2-5; 8 positions match TRBD2. Trimming at V came to 1 base and at J to 4 bases, leaving 8 bases not matched to a gene. The CDR3 length is 16 residues. Germline CDR1 and CDR2: MGHRA and YSYEKL. CDR3 loop: CASSQVVGLEGETQYF. CDR3 coding DNA: TGCGCCAGCAGCCAAGTAGTGGGACTAGAGGGAGAGACCCAGTACTTC.

This clonotype appeared a few times. CDR3 region: CASRGQGNQGYTF. The CDR3 DNA sequence: TGTGCCAGCAGGGGACAGGGGAATCAGGGCTACACCTTC. V is TRBV6-5 and J is TRBJ1-2; TRBD1 matches 10 bases. CDR3 length: 13 amino acids. Trimming took 6 bases from V and 8 from J; bases not matched to a gene: 6. CDR1 and CDR2 from the germline V gene are MNHEY and SVGAGI.

A few counts support this clonotype. The chain uses TRBV5-1 and TRBJ2-5; 12 bases fit TRBD2. This CDR3 has 16 residues. Germline V gene data show CDR1 as SGHRS and CDR2 as YFSETQ. Trimming cost V 2 bases and J 3 bases; bases outside gene matches: 5. CDR3 residues: CASSFSTSGSEETQYF. The CDR3 DNA follows: TGCGCCAGCAGCTTCTCGACTAGCGGGAGCGAAGAGACCCAGTACTTC.

The rearrangement uses TRBV6-6 and TRBJ2-7; D is uncertain. Trimming left V 2 bases short and J 5 bases short, with 7 bases between. CDR1 is MNHNY and CDR2 is SVGAGI in the germline V gene (reference sequence). The CDR3 is made up of 12 amino acids. This CDR3 is CASSYALHEQYF. In DNA form, the CDR3 reads TGTGCCAGCAGTTACGCTCTTCACGAGCAGTACTTC.

The table lists this clonotype with a few counts. The genes are TRBV7-2 and TRBJ2-4; TRBD2 matches at 7 bases. The J call is doubtful: the DNA matches TRBJ2-7 better. The CDR3 covers 13 residues. The V gene's germline CDR1 is SGHTA and CDR2 FQGNSA. The CDR3 DNA is TGTGCCAGCAGCTTAGGACTAGCTATCGAGCAGTACTTC. Amino acid sequence: CASSLGLAIEQYF.

The chain couples TRBV6-1 to TRBJ2-2; 8 bases are shared with TRBD2. Looked up from germline, CDR1 is MNHNS and CDR2 is SASEGT. CDR3 length: 17 amino acids. With V trimmed by 8 bases and J by 5 bases, 16 bases remained unmatched. In nucleotides, the CDR3 is TGTGCCAGCCTCCCAAACGGTCGGGGGGGGATAACCGGGGAGCTGTTTTTT. This translates into CASLPNGRGGITGELFF.

The V and J genes are TRBV7-9 and TRBJ1-1; 7 bases align to TRBD1. V dropped 8 bases and J dropped 3; count of bases not matched to a gene: 9. Germline CDR1 is SEHNR and CDR2 is FQNEAQ (reference sequence). The CDR3 has 14 amino acids. CDR3 region: CASDSRGHDTEAFF. CDR3 nucleotides: TGTGCCAGCGATTCAAGGGGGCACGACACTGAAGCTTTCTTT. The full variable domain, rest sourced from reference TRBV7-9 and TRBJ1-1, is DTGVSQNPRHKITKRGQNVTFRCDPISEHNRLYWYRQTLGQGPEFLTYFQNEAQLEKSRLLSDRFSAERPKGSFSTLEIQRTEQGDSAMYLCASDSRGHDTEAFFGQGTRLTVV.

This clonotype was counted only a few times. A much larger clone sits a single nucleotide away, making a read error possible. The genes are TRBV29-1 and TRBJ2-7; 13 positions agree with TRBD2. CDR1 is SQVTM and CDR2 is ANQGSEA in the germline V gene. J was trimmed by 7 bases and V by 6 bases; bases with no gene match: 12. CDR3 length equals 15 residues. The CDR3 is CSVAGTSGNINEQYF. The CDR3 coding sequence is TGCAGCGTAGCCGGGACTAGCGGGAATATAAATGAGCAGTACTTC.

The CDR3 sequence is CASSESGRSNEKLFF. CDR3 nucleotide sequence: TGTGCCAGCAGTGAATCGGGGAGAAGTAATGAAAAACTGTTTTTT. The J gene is TRBJ1-4, the V gene TRBV25-1; D remains unclear. The CDR3 length is 15 residues. V was shortened by 1 base and J by 4 bases, with 10 bases between the two germline ends. Germline CDR1 MGHDK, CDR2 SYGVNS.

The CDR3 region is CSHMTSQLVNNEQFF. The CDR3 DNA is TGCAGCCACATGACTAGCCAACTAGTGAACAATGAGCAGTTCTTC. The chain carries TRBV29-1 and TRBJ2-1, with 7 bases lining up with TRBD2. The V gene end was trimmed by 8 bases and the J gene end by 5 bases; junction bases not matched to a gene: 15. Germline lookup yields CDR1 SQVTM and CDR2 ANQGSEA. This CDR3 has 15 amino acids.

V is TRBV9 and J is TRBJ2-2; 7 bases align to TRBD2. The CDR3 is made up of 16 amino acids. Germline assignment: CDR1 SGDLS and CDR2 YYNGEE. Trimming removed 2 bases from V and 4 bases from J; junction bases left unmatched: 8. This CDR3 is CASSVQPGRTTGELFF. DNA of the CDR3: TGTGCCAGCAGCGTGCAACCCGGGAGGACCACCGGGGAGCTGTTTTTT.